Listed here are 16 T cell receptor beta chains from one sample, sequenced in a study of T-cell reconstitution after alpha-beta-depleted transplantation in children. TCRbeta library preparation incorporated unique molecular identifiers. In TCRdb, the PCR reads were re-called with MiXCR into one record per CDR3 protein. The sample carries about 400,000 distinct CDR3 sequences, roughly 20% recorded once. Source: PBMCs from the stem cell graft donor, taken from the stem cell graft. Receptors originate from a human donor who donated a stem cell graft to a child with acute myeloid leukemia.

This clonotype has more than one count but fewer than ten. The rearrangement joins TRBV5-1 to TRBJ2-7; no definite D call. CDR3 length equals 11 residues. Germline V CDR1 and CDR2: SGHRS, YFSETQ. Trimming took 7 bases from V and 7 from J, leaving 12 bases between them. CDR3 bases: TGCGCCAGCCGTGAATCGGGTGAGCAGTACTTC. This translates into CASRESGEQYF.

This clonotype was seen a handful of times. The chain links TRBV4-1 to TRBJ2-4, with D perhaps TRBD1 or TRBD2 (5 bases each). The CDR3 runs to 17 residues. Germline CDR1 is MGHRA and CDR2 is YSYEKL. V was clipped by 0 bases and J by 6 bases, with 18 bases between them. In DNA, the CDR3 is TGCGCCAGCAGCCAAGACGTGGCAGGGACCAAGGCAAACATTCAGTACTTC. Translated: CASSQDVAGTKANIQYF.

CDR3 sequence: CSARDIQGAKETQYF. In DNA form, the CDR3 reads TGCAGTGCTAGAGACATTCAGGGGGCGAAAGAGACCCAGTACTTC. This chain joins TRBV20-1 and TRBJ2-5; 8 bases are shared with TRBD1. Germline CDR1 and CDR2: DFQATT and SNEGSKA (reference sequence). The CDR3 has 15 residues. Germline trimming cut 0 bases from V and 3 bases from J; bases unmatched to any gene: 6.

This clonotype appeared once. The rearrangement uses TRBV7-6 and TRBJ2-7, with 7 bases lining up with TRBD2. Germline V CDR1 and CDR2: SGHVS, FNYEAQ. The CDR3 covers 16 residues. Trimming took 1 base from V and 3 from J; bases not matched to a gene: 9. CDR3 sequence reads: CASSLVWAGENYEQYF. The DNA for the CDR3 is TGTGCCAGCAGCTTAGTATGGGCGGGAGAAAACTACGAGCAGTACTTC.

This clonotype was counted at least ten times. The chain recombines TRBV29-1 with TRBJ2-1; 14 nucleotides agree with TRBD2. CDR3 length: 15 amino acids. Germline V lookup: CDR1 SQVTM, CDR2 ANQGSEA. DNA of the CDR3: TGCAGTCTAACCCAGGGACTAGCGGGAGAGGGAGAGCAGTTCTTC. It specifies CSLTQGLAGEGEQFF.

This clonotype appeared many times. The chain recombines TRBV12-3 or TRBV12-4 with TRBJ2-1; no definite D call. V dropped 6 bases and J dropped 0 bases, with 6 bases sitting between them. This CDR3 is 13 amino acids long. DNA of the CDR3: TGTGCCAGCAGCTGGAGCTCCTACAATGAGCAGTTCTTC. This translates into CASSWSSYNEQFF.

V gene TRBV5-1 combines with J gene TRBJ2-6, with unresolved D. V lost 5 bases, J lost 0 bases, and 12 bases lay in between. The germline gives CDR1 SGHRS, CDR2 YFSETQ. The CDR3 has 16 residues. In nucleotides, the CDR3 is TGCGCCAGCAGTATAGACGGTGCCTCTGGGGCCAACGTCCTGACTTTC. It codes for CASSIDGASGANVLTF.

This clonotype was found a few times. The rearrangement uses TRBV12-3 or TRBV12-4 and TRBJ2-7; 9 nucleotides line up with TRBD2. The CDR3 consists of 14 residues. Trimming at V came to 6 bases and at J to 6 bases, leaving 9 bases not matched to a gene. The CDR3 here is CASRTSGAASEQYF. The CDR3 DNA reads TGTGCCAGCAGGACTAGCGGAGCCGCAAGCGAGCAGTACTTC.

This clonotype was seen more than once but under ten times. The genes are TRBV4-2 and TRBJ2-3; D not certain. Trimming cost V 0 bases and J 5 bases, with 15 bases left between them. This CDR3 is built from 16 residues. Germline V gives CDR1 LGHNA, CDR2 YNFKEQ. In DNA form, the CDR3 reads TGTGCCAGCAGCCAAGATGTAGCCGAAGGAGTAGATACGCAGTATTTT. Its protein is CASSQDVAEGVDTQYF.

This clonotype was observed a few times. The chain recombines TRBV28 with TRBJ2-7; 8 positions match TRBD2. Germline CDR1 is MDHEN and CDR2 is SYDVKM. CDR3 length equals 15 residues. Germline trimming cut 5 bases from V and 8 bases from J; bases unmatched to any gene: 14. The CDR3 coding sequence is TGTGCCAGCAGTCCTGGAGCGGGAGATAGGCGACAGCAGTACTTC. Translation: CASSPGAGDRRQQYF.

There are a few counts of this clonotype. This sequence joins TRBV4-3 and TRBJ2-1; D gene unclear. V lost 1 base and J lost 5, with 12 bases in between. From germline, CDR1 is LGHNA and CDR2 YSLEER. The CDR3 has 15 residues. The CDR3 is CASSQAGEYDNEQFF. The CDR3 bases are TGCGCCAGCAGCCAAGCGGGCGAGTACGACAATGAGCAGTTCTTC.

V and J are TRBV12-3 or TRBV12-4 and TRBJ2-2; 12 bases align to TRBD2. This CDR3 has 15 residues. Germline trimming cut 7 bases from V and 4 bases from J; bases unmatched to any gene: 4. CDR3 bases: TGTGCCAGCACTCTGACTAGCGGGAGCACCGGGGAGCTGTTTTTT. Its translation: CASTLTSGSTGELFF.

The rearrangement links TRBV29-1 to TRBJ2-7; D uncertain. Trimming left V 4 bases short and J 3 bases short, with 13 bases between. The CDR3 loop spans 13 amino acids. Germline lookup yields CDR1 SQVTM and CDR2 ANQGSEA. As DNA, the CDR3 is TGCAGCGTTGTTCCGCCCGGTGTCTACGAGCAGTACTTC. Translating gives CSVVPPGVYEQYF.

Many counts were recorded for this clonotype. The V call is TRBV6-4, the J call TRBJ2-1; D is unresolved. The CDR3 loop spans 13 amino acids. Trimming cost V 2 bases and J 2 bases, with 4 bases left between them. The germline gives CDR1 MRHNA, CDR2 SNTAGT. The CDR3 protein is CASSDRAYNEQFF. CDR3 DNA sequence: TGTGCCAGCAGTGACAGGGCCTACAATGAGCAGTTCTTC.

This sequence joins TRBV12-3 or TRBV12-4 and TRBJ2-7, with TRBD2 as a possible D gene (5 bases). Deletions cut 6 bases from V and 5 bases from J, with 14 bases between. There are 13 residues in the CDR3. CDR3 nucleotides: TGTGCCAGCAGCCAAACTAGGGTCGACGAGCAGTACTTC. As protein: CASSQTRVDEQYF.

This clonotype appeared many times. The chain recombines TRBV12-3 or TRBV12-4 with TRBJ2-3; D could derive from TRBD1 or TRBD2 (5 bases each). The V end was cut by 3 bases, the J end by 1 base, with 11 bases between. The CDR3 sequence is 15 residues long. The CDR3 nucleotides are TGTGCCAGCAGTTTCGAGGGGAGCGGCACAGATACGCAGTATTTT. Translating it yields CASSFEGSGTDTQYF.